The entry below describes one T cell receptor beta chain. There is no known antigen for this receptor. Per-base qualities were not stored, and no clone one base away is much larger. This specimen belongs to a study of blood T cell repertoires in COVID-19 (TCRdb year 2020). Study-wide context: Samples covering the acute and convalescent phases of COVID-19 were provided by collaborators in the United States, Italy and Spain. The prospective study material was composed of cDNA or gDNA derived from T cells, B-cell-depleted T cells, or PBMCs. The dataset comprised deeply sampled blood TCRbeta repertoires from subjects exposed to, actively infected with, or recovered from COVID-19. The repertoires were released in a freely available public database meant as a resource for research on the immune response to SARS-CoV-2. Samples were obtained from the ongoing ImmuneRACE study (first 160 participants) and from about 1,300 subjects provided by 6 global collaborators. The sample metadata nearly always contained a de-identified subject ID, COVID-19 status, age in years and sex. HLA class I and class II types, where available, came from metadata supplied by the sample provider rather than from assay-based typing. Overall results and qualifications from the work: Clinical and demographic metadata were provided uncurated, with the amount varying by source and participant.

The immunoSEQ Assay, a bias-controlled multiplex PCR, was used to amplify TCRbeta CDR3 regions from genomic DNA. The source study handled its data this way. The number of nucleated cells in each sample was estimated from the amplification of reference gene primers within the assay. To quantify the absolute abundance of each unique TCRbeta CDR3 rearrangement, sequence reads were collapsed and filtered. For each sample, productive Simpson clonality was calculated by taking the square root of Simpson's diversity index across productive rearrangements. TCRdb holds this immuneACCESS table with in-frame rearrangements only. Some clones are missing; in checked studies, unresolved V genes explain under half, and the rest has no known cause. V and J calls and clone size are given by that table; D and trimming were obtained from the DNA. Here the sample has 300,000 to 450,000 clones; 75% to 90% occur a single time. Of the sample, about 3.6% falls within the top ten clones.

The germline V and J ends show losses of 4 bases and 8 bases respectively, and no gene match explains 13 bases of the junction. Sequences SGDLS (CDR1) and YYNGEE (CDR2) are obtained from the germline V gene. The CDR3 contains 16 residues, cysteine and phenylalanine counted. The read is trimmed to its CDR3 DNA, 48 bases read in frame from base 1. Each collaborating institution followed its own protocols to collect whole blood in K2EDTA tubes. For TCRbeta analysis, collaborators shipped samples in one of three forms: frozen whole blood, isolated PBMCs, or DNA extracted from either of those sample types.

Recombination linked TRBV9 to TRBJ1-4; a stretch of 8 junction bases matches TRBD1. The sequenced material came from peripheral blood. The source of this sequence is a woman under 30 with acute or convalescent COVID-19. The CDR3 region has the sequence CASSPLDRELDEKLFF. The nucleotide sequence is given as TGTGCCAGCAGCCCCCTGGACAGGGAGTTGGACGAAAAACTGTTTTTT.